This TCR beta chain was recorded in a study of early T cells in non-severe SARS-CoV-2 infection. Study as a whole: The authors sequenced bulk RNA from unsorted whole blood, leaving chains unpaired.

General observations from the study: Sequences matched to VDJdb favored anti-spike CD8 responses, while private and CD4 specificities were missed.

The CDR3 totals 18 residues. Germline-derived CDR1 and CDR2 are SGHRS and YFSETQ. The germline V and J ends were trimmed by 1 base and 0 bases, with 18 bases remaining between them. At least ten counts were recorded for this clonotype. Its target is not known. Molecules of cDNA were individually given unique molecular identifiers that were attached to them. TCRdb re-analysed the 5' RACE reads in MiXCR, keeping a single row per CDR3 protein. The table lists about 61,000 distinct CDR3 sequences, 12% of them singletons, with over 1% in the top ten. This TCR was recovered from an adult who was a healthcare worker with PCR-confirmed SARS-CoV-2 infection or an uninfected control (not recorded which). The donor label of this sample is uncertain. The chain employs TRBV5-1 and TRBJ2-3; D is possibly TRBD1 (5 bases). The sample was whole blood, taken at baseline. The CDR3 coding sequence is TGCGCCAGCAGCTTGTTCTCAGGGTCTGGGTTGAGCACAGATACGCAGTATTTT. Its translation is CASSLFSGSGLSTDTQYF.